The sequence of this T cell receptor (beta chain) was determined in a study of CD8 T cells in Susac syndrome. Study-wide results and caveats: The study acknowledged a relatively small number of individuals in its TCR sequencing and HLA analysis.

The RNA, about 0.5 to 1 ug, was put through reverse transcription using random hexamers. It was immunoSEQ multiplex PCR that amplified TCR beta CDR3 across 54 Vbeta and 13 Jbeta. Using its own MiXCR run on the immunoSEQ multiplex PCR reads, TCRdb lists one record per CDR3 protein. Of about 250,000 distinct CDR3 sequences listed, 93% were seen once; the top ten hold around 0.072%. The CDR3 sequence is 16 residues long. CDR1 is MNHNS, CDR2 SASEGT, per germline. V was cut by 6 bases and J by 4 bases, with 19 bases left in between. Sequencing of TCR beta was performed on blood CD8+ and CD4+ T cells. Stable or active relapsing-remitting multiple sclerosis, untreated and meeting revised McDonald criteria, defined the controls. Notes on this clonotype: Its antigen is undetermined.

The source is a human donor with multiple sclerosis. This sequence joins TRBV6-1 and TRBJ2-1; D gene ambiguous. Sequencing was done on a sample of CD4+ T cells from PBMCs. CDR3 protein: CASSRSTAGSYNEQFF. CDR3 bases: TGTGCCAGCAGCCGAAGCACGGCAGGTAGTTACAATGAGCAGTTCTTC.